This record covers a single T cell receptor beta chain. This CDR3 region has 12 residues. Germline V CDR1 and CDR2: SGHDN, FVKESK. The V gene lost 2 bases and the J gene lost 9 bases, with 8 bases spanning the gap. The data originate from a study of control samples from healthy donors and cancer patients. Sequenced by immunoSEQ multiplex PCR; TCRdb stores in-frame clones only, minus some. The sample has approximately 81,000 clones, around 94% seen once. Sequencing was done on a sample of blood. V is TRBV14 and J is TRBJ2-1; the D gene is possibly TRBD1 (5 bases). The sequence was collected from a woman between 18 and 29 years old in good health. CDR3 sequence reads: CASSQTRVEQFF. The CDR3 DNA reads as TGTGCCAGCAGCCAAACCAGGGTTGAGCAGTTCTTC.